The present entry profiles one TCR beta chain with its context. Its antigen remains unidentified. Each CDR3 protein is one row after TCRdb ran MiXCR on the 5' RACE reads. This sample has 350,000 to 600,000 distinct CDR3 sequences, with 13% to 15% found just once. The data were obtained in a study of identical twins. Study-wide results and caveats: Possibly, invariant MAIT and iNKT cells partly confounded zero-insertion analyses.

The V gene's germline CDR1 is KGHDR and CDR2 SFDVKD. The CDR3 contains 15 residues. The V and J ends lost 4 bases and 4 bases respectively, with 14 bases between them. The same sample was also studied in work on yellow fever vaccine responses in identical twins.

This receptor was taken from a woman aged 18-30 years in good health. V is TRBV24-1 and J is TRBJ2-3; tentative D call: TRBD2 (6 bases). Specimen: CD4+ T cells sorted from blood. CDR3 coding DNA: TGTGCCACCAGTGAACTTGTGGGAGGCGCAGATACGCAGTATTTT. It yields the protein CATSELVGGADTQYF.